Listed below are T cell receptor beta chains from one sample, sequenced in a study of PD-1 blockade in classical Hodgkin lymphoma. Generated by immunoSEQ multiplex PCR, the TCRdb table keeps only in-frame clones and is missing some. Of 13,000 or so clones listed, roughly 77% were seen once; the top ten hold almost 25%. Sample: peripheral blood mononuclear cells (PBMCs), taken at baseline. These TCRs come from a human donor with classical Hodgkin lymphoma. Both conserved end residues are part of each CDR3. A D gene is named only where the DNA matches it firmly. A row's size may be missing; if present it is once, few, many or a size class.

v_call	d_call	clone_size	j_call	cdr3_aa	cdr3_nt
TRBV2	.	.	TRBJ1-5	CASSEGGSRNQPQHF	TGTGCCAGCAGTGAAGGAGGAAGTAGGAATCAGCCCCAGCATTTT
TRBV19	TRBD1	.	TRBJ1-2	CASSMLGQEAGYTF	TGTGCCAGTAGTATGTTGGGACAGGAAGCTGGCTACACCTTC
TRBV5-8	.	.	TRBJ1-1	CASSLTFWSTEAFF	TGTGCCAGCAGCTTGACCTTTTGGAGCACTGAAGCTTTCTTT
TRBV27	.	few	TRBJ1-2	CASSFGHSYGYTF	TGTGCCAGCAGTTTCGGGCACTCTTACGGCTACACCTTC
TRBV6-5	TRBD1	.	TRBJ1-1	CASSWGQGETAFF	TGTGCCAGCAGTTGGGGACAGGGGGAAACAGCTTTCTTT
TRBV4-1	TRBD1	.	TRBJ2-7	CASSQRQPGQFYEQYF	TGCGCCAGCAGCCAGAGACAACCGGGACAGTTCTACGAGCAGTACTTC
TRBV14	TRBD2	.	TRBJ2-3	CASSQDTLAGAFRGTDTQYF	TGTGCCAGCAGCCAAGATACGCTAGCGGGAGCTTTCAGAGGCACAGATACGCAGTATTTT
TRBV10-1	.	.	TRBJ1-1	CASSESGTEAFF	TGCGCCAGCAGTGAGTCTGGGACTGAAGCTTTCTTT
TRBV5-1	.	once	TRBJ2-1	CASSLAGGSSYNEQFF	TGCGCCAGCAGCTTGGCTGGGGGAAGCTCCTACAATGAGCAGTTCTTC
TRBV15	.	few	TRBJ1-5	CATQEGQRGPQHF	TGTGCCACCCAGGAGGGGCAGCGCGGGCCCCAGCATTTT
TRBV18	.	once	TRBJ1-1	CASSPNQIRNTEAFF	TGTGCCAGCTCACCAAACCAGATCAGGAACACTGAAGCTTTCTTT
TRBV9	.	.	TRBJ2-1	CASSVDDSVLSWEQFF	TGTGCCAGCAGCGTAGATGACTCGGTCCTTTCTTGGGAGCAGTTCTTC
TRBV6-5	.	.	TRBJ1-2	CASSYTANYGYTF	TGTGCCAGCAGTTACACGGCAAACTATGGCTACACCTTC